This TCR beta chain originates from a study of blood T cell repertoires in COVID-19 (TCRdb year 2020). The study in broad terms: Samples covering the acute and convalescent phases of COVID-19 were provided by collaborators in the United States, Italy and Spain. The samples were drawn from the first 160 participants of the ongoing ImmuneRACE study and from 950 to 1,500 subjects provided by 6 global collaborators. Where available, HLA class I and class II types were taken from metadata supplied by the sample provider and were not determined by assay-based typing. The dataset comprised deeply sampled blood TCRbeta repertoires from subjects exposed to, actively infected with, or recovered from COVID-19. The material from the prospective study consisted of cDNA or gDNA derived from T cells, B-cell-depleted T cells, or PBMCs. The sample metadata nearly always contained a de-identified subject ID, COVID-19 status, age in years and sex. The repertoires were released in a freely available public database meant as a resource for research on the immune response to SARS-CoV-2.

To note about this clone: Its antigen has not been determined. No base-level quality is on record; no much larger clone is a single base apart.

The collaborating institutions used their own protocols to collect whole blood in K2EDTA tubes. For TCRbeta analysis, collaborator samples were shipped as frozen whole blood, as isolated PBMCs, or as DNA extracted from either sample type. TCRbeta CDR3 regions were amplified from genomic DNA using the immunoSEQ Assay, a bias-controlled multiplex PCR. The study's own analysis went as follows. Nucleated cell counts per sample were estimated from amplification of reference gene primers within the assay. Sequence reads were collapsed and filtered to measure the absolute abundance of every unique TCRbeta CDR3 rearrangement. For each sample, productive Simpson clonality was calculated by taking the square root of Simpson's diversity index across productive rearrangements. In TCRdb, the immuneACCESS table is reduced to in-frame sequences with V and J assigned. These tables do not hold every clone; where another copy was compared, an unresolved V gene accounts for under half, and the others remain unexplained. V, J and clone size were drawn from that table, and D and trimming were deduced from the DNA. Here the sample has approximately 21,000 clones; around nine tenths occur a single time. The top ten constitute under 8.5% of the sample.

Findings and caveats that apply to the study as a whole: The quantity of clinical and demographic metadata differed by source and by participant and was supplied without curation.

Sequenced sample: peripheral blood. This sequence was found in a human donor with active COVID-19. The donor label of this sample is uncertain.

The CDR3 reads as follows: CASQGYGNTIYF. The DNA is as follows: TGTGCCAGCCAGGGATATGGAAACACCATATATTTT. The V and J segments used are TRBV19 and TRBJ1-3; D gene: possibly TRBD1, on 5 matching bases. V and J are truncated by 9 bases and 3 bases respectively, leaving an intervening sequence of 9 bases. The CDR3 covers 12 residues, taking in both the cysteine and the phenylalanine. Just the 36-base CDR3 DNA is kept, in frame starting at base 1. CDR1 LNHDA and CDR2 SQIVND are derived from the germline V gene (reference sequence).